This record concerns one T cell receptor beta chain sequence. Its specificity is unknown. V shed 6 bases and J 2 bases; nucleotides not matched to a gene: 1. Germline V gene sequence: CDR1 SNHLY, CDR2 FYNNEI. The CDR3 length is 12 residues. The data stem from a study of Siglec-9 on CD8 T cells in melanoma. Study-level points and caveats: Siglec-9 reportedly marks and regulates an effector memory CD8+ T-cell subset apparently accumulating in melanoma tumors.

The method was immunoSEQ multiplex PCR; TCRdb's version includes in-frame clones alone and lacks a portion of them. The data contain tens of thousands of clones, roughly 78% of them singletons. The sequence derives from a human donor in good health. The source material was Siglec-9- CD8+ T cells sorted from blood. The chain employs TRBV2 and TRBJ2-7; 7 bases map to TRBD1. CDR3 in DNA: TGTGCCAGCAGGGGGACAGCCTACGAGCAGTACTTC. This gives the protein CASRGTAYEQYF.